This record looks at one TCR beta chain sequence and its context. This record belongs to a study of blood T cell repertoires in COVID-19. Sequenced by immunoSEQ multiplex PCR; TCRdb stores in-frame clones only, minus some. This sample has roughly 190,000 clones, with around nine tenths found just once. Germline V lookup: CDR1 SGHVS, CDR2 FQNEAQ. Trimming left V 4 bases short and J 5 bases short, with 5 bases between. CDR3 length: 11 amino acids. This chain links TRBV7-8 with TRBJ2-5; D remains ambiguous. The sample taken for sequencing was peripheral blood. The clonotype was recovered from a man aged 70 or older with acute or convalescent COVID-19. Here the CDR3 DNA reads TGTGCCAGCAGCTCTTTTGAGACCCAGTACTTC. This encodes CASSSFETQYF.